This T cell receptor beta chain came from a study of blood T cell repertoires in COVID-19. Overall study context: Spain, Italy and the United States supplied samples that represented acute and convalescent COVID-19. Sources were T cells, B-cell-depleted T cells, or PBMCs; the material itself was cDNA or gDNA.

V lost 0 bases and J 8 bases, leaving 14 bases between the germline ends. Germline-derived CDR1 and CDR2 are SGHRS and YFSETQ. The CDR3 is 15 amino acids. In the authors' methods: From reference gene primer amplification, estimates of nucleated cell counts were derived. The assay was immunoSEQ multiplex PCR, and TCRdb's table has in-frame clones only and misses some. The V and J calls and clone size were taken over from that table, and D and trimming were inferred from the DNA. The repertoire has about 130,000 clones, approximately 83% of them found once; the top ten carry around 6.3%. Sample: peripheral blood. This clonotype was sampled from a man of 80 years or more with active or convalescent COVID-19. This chain uses TRBV5-1 with TRBJ1-4; D is unclear. CDR3 DNA sequence: TGCGCCAGCAGCTTGGCCGGGGTCCGGCGAGAAAAACTGTTTTTT. Its translation: CASSLAGVRREKLFF.